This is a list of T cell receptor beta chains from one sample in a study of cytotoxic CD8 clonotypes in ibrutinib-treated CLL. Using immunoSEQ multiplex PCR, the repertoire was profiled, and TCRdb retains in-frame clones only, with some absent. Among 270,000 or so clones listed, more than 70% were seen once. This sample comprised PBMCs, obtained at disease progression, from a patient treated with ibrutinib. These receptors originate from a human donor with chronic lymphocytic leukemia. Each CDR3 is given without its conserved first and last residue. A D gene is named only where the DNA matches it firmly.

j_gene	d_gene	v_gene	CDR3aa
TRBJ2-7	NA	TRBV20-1	SASTYEQY
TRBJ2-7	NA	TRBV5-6	ASSHMPPPGPSSYEQY
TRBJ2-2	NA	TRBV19	ASTSLLMNTGELF
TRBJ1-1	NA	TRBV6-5	ASSPRGGTEAF
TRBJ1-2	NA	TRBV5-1	ASSPLTGAGYT
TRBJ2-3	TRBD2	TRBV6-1	ASRVAGRDTQY
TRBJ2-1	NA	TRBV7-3	ASSGGGDEQF
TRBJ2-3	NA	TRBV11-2	ASSPRVAAQY
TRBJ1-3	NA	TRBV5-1	ASRGVLSGNTIY
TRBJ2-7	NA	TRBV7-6	ASSPLGGLGEQY
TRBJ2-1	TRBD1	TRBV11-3	ASSRTGAPYNEQF
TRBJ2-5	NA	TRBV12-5	ASGIVGTQY
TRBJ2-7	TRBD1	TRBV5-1	ASGRDSGGYEQY
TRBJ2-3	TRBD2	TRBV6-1	ASSEIAGMDTQY
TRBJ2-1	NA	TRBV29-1	SVVGRSYNEQF
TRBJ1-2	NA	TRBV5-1	ASRRPGRYPANYGYT
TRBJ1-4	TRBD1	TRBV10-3	AISAGTGGKKLF
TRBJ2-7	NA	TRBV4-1	ASSQDKPGPQY
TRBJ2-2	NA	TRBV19	ASTLTAGDGELF
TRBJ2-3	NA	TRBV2	ASSAGMVPDTQY
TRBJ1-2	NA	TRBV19	ASSIGGAYGYT
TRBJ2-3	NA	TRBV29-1	SVELGISVVDTQY
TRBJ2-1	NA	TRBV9	ASSAGWVSYNEQF
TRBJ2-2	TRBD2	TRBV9	ASSVRLARDTGELF
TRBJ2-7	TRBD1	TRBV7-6	ASSVGTGPYEQY
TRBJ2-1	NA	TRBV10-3	AISESIWEQF
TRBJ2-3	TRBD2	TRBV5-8	ASRLGLAGGFQADTQY
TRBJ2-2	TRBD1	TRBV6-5	ASSFTGGTGELF